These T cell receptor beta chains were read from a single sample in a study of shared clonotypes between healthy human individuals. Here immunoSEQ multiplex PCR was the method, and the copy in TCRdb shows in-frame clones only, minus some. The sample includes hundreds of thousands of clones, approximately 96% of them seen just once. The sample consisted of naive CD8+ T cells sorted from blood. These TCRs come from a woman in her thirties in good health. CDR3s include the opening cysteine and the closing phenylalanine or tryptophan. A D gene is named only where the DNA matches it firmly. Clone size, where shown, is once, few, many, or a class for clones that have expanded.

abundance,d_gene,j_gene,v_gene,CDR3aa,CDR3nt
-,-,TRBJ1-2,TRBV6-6,CASTPVGAGGGYTF,TGTGCCAGCACCCCAGTAGGGGCAGGCGGCGGCTACACCTTC
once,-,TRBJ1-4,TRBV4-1,CASSQAFLTTNEKLFF,TGCGCCAGCAGCCAGGCCTTTCTGACAACTAATGAAAAACTGTTTTTT
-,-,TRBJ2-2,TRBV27,CASRPGGTGELFF,TGTGCCTCCCGACCCGGAGGGACCGGGGAGCTGTTTTTT
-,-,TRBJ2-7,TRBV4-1,CASRPIGGLYYEQYF,TGCGCCAGCAGACCTATCGGGGGCCTCTACTACGAGCAGTACTTC
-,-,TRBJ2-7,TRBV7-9,CASSFAGLASYEQYF,TGTGCCAGCAGCTTCGCAGGGTTGGCTTCCTACGAGCAGTACTTC
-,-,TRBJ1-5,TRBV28,CASRRAYSNQPQHF,TGTGCCAGCAGGAGGGCGTATAGCAATCAGCCCCAGCATTTT
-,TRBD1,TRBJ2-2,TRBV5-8,CASSSRDRGDTGELFF,TGTGCCAGCAGCTCACGGGACAGGGGGGACACCGGGGAGCTGTTTTTT
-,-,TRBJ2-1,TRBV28,CASSPENDEQFF,TGTGCCAGCAGCCCTGAGAATGATGAGCAGTTCTTC
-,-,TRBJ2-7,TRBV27,CASSFRGISYEQYF,TGTGCCAGCAGTTTTCGGGGAATTAGCTACGAGCAGTACTTC
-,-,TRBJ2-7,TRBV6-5,CASSTTSEQYF,TGTGCCAGCAGTACGACTAGCGAGCAGTACTTC
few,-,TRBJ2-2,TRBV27,CASSNTGELFF,TGTGCCAGCAGTAACACCGGGGAGCTGTTTTTT